This TCR beta chain is drawn from a study of cytomegalovirus exposure and HLA in healthy donors. Germline V gives CDR1 MNHEY, CDR2 SMNVEV (reference sequence). The length of the CDR3 is 15 residues. Unmatched junction bases numbered 3, after V lost 5 bases and J lost 4 bases. Amplification used 60 Vbeta primers and 13 Jbeta primers. Here immunoSEQ multiplex PCR was the method, and the copy in TCRdb shows in-frame clones only, minus some. Here the sample spans some 220,000 clones, approximately 84% being singletons. Specimen: PBMCs. The chain is built from TRBV27 and TRBJ1-6; TRBD1 aligns across 9 bases. This receptor was obtained from a woman aged 40 to 50 in good health and CMV-seronegative. The CDR3 coding sequence is TGTGCCAGCAGTCAACAGGGGGCATATAATTCACCCCTCCACTTT. Its protein product is CASSQQGAYNSPLHF.